The next 17 T cell receptor beta chains were all read from a single sample in a study of cytomegalovirus exposure and HLA in healthy donors. Use of 60 Vbeta and 13 Jbeta primers characterized the PCR. Assay: immunoSEQ multiplex PCR; the TCRdb copy retains only in-frame clones and omits some. The sample has about 150,000 clones, about 85% seen once. Sequenced input: PBMCs. The receptors here all came from a boy younger than 10 in good health and CMV-seronegative.

The gene calls are TRBV7-6 and TRBJ2-5, with TRBD2 identical over 11 bases. CDR1 is SGHVS, CDR2 FNYEAQ, per germline. The V and J ends lost 6 bases and 4 bases, in that order; junction bases with no gene match: 16. The CDR3 has 18 residues. The CDR3 spells CASSSGRTSGPWGETQYF. CDR3 nucleotides: TGTGCCAGCAGTTCAGGAAGGACTAGCGGGCCGTGGGGAGAGACCCAGTACTTC.

The chain combines TRBV18 with TRBJ1-1; 8 positions agree with TRBD1. With V trimmed by 2 bases and J by 7 bases, 12 bases remained unmatched. The germline V gene encodes CDR1 KGHSH and CDR2 LQKENI. This CDR3 is built from 16 residues. DNA for the CDR3: TGTGCCAGCTCACCAGAGCAGGGGGCTTACGGGGTTGAAGCTTTCTTT. It codes for CASSPEQGAYGVEAFF.

The V and J genes are TRBV5-1 and TRBJ1-6; maybe TRBD1 (6 bases). Trimming took 4 bases from V and 6 from J, leaving 11 bases between them. Germline CDR1 SGHRS, CDR2 YFSETQ. The CDR3 runs to 14 residues. DNA for the CDR3: TGCGCCAGCAGCACCGAACAGGGTAATTCACCCCTCCACTTT. It yields the protein CASSTEQGNSPLHF.

This clone was detected only a few times. The chain uses TRBV9 and TRBJ2-3, with D tentatively TRBD2 (6 bases). Germline CDR1 is SGDLS and CDR2 is YYNGEE. V lost 0 bases, J lost 2 bases, and 13 bases lay in between. The CDR3 has 16 residues. CDR3 loop: CASSVGSSVITDTQYF. CDR3 DNA: TGTGCCAGCAGCGTAGGTTCTAGCGTCATCACAGATACGCAGTATTTT.

This clone was detected only once. The chain is built from TRBV4-1 and TRBJ2-3; 10 bases map to TRBD2. V lost 0 bases, J lost 4 bases, and 4 bases stayed unmatched. This CDR3 spans 16 amino acids. Germline CDR1 reads MGHRA; CDR2 reads YSYEKL. The CDR3 here is CASSQDRAGGPDTQYF. For the CDR3, the DNA is TGCGCCAGCAGCCAAGATCGAGCGGGAGGGCCAGATACGCAGTATTTT.

V gene TRBV4-2 combines with J gene TRBJ2-1, with TRBD2 identical over 11 bases. Germline assignment: CDR1 LGHNA and CDR2 YNFKEQ. V gave up 4 bases and J gave up 3 bases; unmatched junction bases: 5. The CDR3 is made up of 16 amino acids. This chain's CDR3 is CASSPRLAGHYNEQFF. The CDR3 nucleotides read TGTGCCAGCAGCCCCAGACTAGCGGGGCACTACAATGAGCAGTTCTTC.

This chain joins TRBV29-1 and TRBJ1-2, with 7 positions matching TRBD1. The CDR3 runs to 13 residues. CDR1 and CDR2 (germline): SQVTM, ANQGSEA. V was clipped by 3 bases and J by 7 bases; unmatched bases: 8. The CDR3 is CSVEGQGGGGYTF. DNA of the CDR3: TGCAGCGTTGAGGGCCAGGGGGGCGGTGGCTACACCTTC.

V usage is TRBV25-1 and J usage is TRBJ2-7, with D possibly TRBD1 on 5 matching bases. Germline V gene data show CDR1 as MGHDK and CDR2 as SYGVNS. V lost 4 bases, J lost 2 bases, and 12 bases lay in between. The CDR3 is made up of 14 amino acids. CDR3 protein: CASSVLTDTYEQYV. The CDR3 bases are TGTGCCAGCAGTGTTTTGACAGACACCTACGAGCAGTACGTC.

The chain is built from TRBV6-5 and TRBJ2-5; TRBD2 might be the D (6 bases). This CDR3 region has 15 residues. V shed 6 bases and J shed 2 bases, with 16 bases lying between them. Germline V gene lookup returns CDR1 MNHEY and CDR2 SVGAGI. The CDR3 DNA follows: TGTGCCAGCAGCCACCCCGGAGGGGAGCAAGAGACCCAGTACTTC. Translating it yields CASSHPGGEQETQYF.

This chain uses TRBV2 with TRBJ2-4; D is possibly TRBD1 (7 bases). The V end was cut by 3 bases, the J end by 9 bases, with 9 bases between. The germline gives CDR1 SNHLY, CDR2 FYNNEI. The CDR3 has 12 residues. The DNA for the CDR3 is TGTGCCAGCAGTGAGGAGGGGGCCATTCAGTACTTC. It encodes CASSEEGAIQYF.

The rearrangement joins TRBV10-2 to TRBJ2-5; tentative D call: TRBD1 (7 bases). The germline gives CDR1 WSHSY, CDR2 SAAADI. V was shortened by 7 bases and J by 5 bases, with 20 bases between the two germline ends. This CDR3 comprises 15 residues. The CDR3 nucleotides read TGCGCCAGCACCTTTATGACTAGACAGGGCGAGACCCAGTACTTC. Translating gives CASTFMTRQGETQYF.

This chain uses TRBV19 with TRBJ2-2; perhaps TRBD1 as D (7 bases). Looked up from germline, CDR1 is LNHDA and CDR2 is SQIVND (reference sequence). CDR3 length: 16 residues. V lost 1 base and J 7 bases, leaving 16 bases between the germline ends. The CDR3 reads CASSIAARGRDGELFF. CDR3 nucleotides: TGTGCCAGTAGTATAGCGGCAAGGGGGCGGGACGGGGAGCTGTTTTTT.

With regard to this clone: Germline and junction disagree at one end, which may indicate a read error. The rearrangement links TRBV6-6 to TRBJ2-2; 7 nucleotides align to TRBD1. CDR1 is MNHNY, CDR2 SVGAGI, per germline (reference sequence). The CDR3 spans 15 residues. CDR3 region: CASSLDRVVSGELFF. CDR3 nucleotide sequence: TGTGCTAGCAGTCTTGACAGGGTGGTTTCCGGGGAGCTGTTTTTT.

This chain connects TRBV30 to TRBJ1-5, with 8 nucleotides matching TRBD1. Germline CDR1 is GTSNPN and CDR2 is SVGIG (reference sequence). The CDR3 runs to 14 residues. V trimming: 0 bases; J trimming: 7 bases; junction bases outside the gene matches: 5. The CDR3 DNA follows: TGTGCCTGGAGTGTCGGACAGGGATCACAGCCCCAGCATTTT. Translated: CAWSVGQGSQPQHF. The variable domain in full, completed from reference TRBV30 and TRBJ1-5, reads SQTIHQWPATLVQPVGSPLSLECTVEGTSNPNLYWYRQAAGRGLQLLFYSVGIGQISSEVPQNLSASRPQDRQFILSSKKLLLSDSGFYLCAWSVGQGSQPQHFGDGTRLSIL.

The CDR3: CASSVNRLPASGANVLTF. In DNA, the CDR3 is TGTGCCAGCAGTGTGAACAGGTTACCGGCCTCTGGGGCCAACGTCCTGACTTTC. This chain connects TRBV2 to TRBJ2-6; TRBD1 is a possible D gene (5 bases). V was pared by 4 bases and J by 0 bases, with 16 bases between. Germline CDR1 is SNHLY and CDR2 is FYNNEI. The CDR3 length is 18 residues.

This CDR3 reads CASRARTSGRSGELFF. CDR3 DNA sequence: TGTGCCAGCAGAGCCAGGACTAGCGGGAGGAGCGGGGAGCTGTTTTTT. The chain employs TRBV2 and TRBJ2-2; 14 bases match TRBD2. Trimming took 6 bases from V and 7 from J; bases not matched to a gene: 7. CDR3 length: 16 amino acids. From germline, CDR1 is SNHLY and CDR2 FYNNEI.

This CDR3 is CASTTGGGNQPQHF. The CDR3 DNA sequence: TGTGCCAGCACGACAGGGGGTGGCAATCAGCCCCAGCATTTT. The chain recombines TRBV19 with TRBJ1-5, with 9 nucleotides matching TRBD1. Germline trimming cut 9 bases from V and 2 bases from J; bases unmatched to any gene: 5. The CDR3 runs 14 residues. Per the germline V gene, CDR1 is LNHDA and CDR2 is SQIVND (reference sequence).